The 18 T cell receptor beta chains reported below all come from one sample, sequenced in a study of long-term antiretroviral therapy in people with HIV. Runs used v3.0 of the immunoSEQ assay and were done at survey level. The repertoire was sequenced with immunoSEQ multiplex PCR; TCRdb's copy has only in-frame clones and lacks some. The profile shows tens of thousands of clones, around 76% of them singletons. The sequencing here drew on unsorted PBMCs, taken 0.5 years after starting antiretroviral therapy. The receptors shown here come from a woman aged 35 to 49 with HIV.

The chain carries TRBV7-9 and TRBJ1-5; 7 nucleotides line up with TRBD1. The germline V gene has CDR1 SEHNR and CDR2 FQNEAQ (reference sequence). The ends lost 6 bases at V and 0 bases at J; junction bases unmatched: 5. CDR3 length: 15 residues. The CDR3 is CASSQGTDSNQPQHF. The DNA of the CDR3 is TGTGCCAGCAGTCAAGGGACAGATAGCAATCAGCCCCAGCATTTT.

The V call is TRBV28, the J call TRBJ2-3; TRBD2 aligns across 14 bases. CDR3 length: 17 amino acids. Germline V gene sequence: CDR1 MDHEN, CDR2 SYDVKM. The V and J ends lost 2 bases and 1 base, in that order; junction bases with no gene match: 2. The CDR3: CASSLGTSGGRTDTQYF. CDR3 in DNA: TGTGCCAGCAGTTTAGGGACTAGCGGGGGACGCACAGATACGCAGTATTTT.

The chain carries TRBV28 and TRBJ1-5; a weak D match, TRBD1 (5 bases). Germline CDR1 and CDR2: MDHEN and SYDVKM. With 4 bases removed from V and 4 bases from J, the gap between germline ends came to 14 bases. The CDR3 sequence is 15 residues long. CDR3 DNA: TGTGCCAGCAGTTATCAGGGTTCCTGGAATCAGCCCCAGCATTTT. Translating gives CASSYQGSWNQPQHF.

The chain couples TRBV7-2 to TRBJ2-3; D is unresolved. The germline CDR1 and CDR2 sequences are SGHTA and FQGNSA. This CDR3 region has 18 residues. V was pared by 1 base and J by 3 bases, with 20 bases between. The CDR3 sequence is CASSLEESASVATDTQYF. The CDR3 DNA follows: TGTGCCAGCAGCTTAGAAGAATCGGCTAGTGTCGCGACAGATACGCAGTATTTT.

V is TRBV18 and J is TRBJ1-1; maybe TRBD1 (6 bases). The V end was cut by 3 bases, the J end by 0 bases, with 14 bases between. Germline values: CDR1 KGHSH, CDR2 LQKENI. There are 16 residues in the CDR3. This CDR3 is CASSPNVQGMNTEAFF. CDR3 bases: TGTGCCAGCTCACCGAACGTACAGGGTATGAACACTGAAGCTTTCTTT.

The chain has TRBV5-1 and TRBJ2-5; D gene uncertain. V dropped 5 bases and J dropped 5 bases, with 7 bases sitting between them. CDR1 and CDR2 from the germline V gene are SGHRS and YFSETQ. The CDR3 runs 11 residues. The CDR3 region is CASRKEETQYF. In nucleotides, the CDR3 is TGCGCCAGCAGGAAGGAGGAGACCCAGTACTTC.

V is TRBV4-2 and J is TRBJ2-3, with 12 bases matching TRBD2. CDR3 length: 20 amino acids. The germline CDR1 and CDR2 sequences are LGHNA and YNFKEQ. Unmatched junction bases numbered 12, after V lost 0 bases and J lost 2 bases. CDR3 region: CASSQDLLRLAGDPTDTQYF. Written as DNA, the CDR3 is TGTGCCAGCAGCCAAGATCTTCTACGACTAGCGGGGGACCCCACAGATACGCAGTATTTT.

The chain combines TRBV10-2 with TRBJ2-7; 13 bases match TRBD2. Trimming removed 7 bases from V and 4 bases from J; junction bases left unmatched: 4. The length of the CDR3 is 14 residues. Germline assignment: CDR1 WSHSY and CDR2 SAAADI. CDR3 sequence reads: CASTGLAGAYEQYF. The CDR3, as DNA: TGCGCCAGCACCGGACTAGCGGGGGCGTACGAGCAGTACTTC.

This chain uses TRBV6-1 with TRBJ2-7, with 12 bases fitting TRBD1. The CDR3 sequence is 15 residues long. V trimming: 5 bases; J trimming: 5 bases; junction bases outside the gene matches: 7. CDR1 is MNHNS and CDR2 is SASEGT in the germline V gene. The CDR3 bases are TGTGCCAGCAGTCGACTCGGGACAGGGGGCAACGAGCAGTACTTC. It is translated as CASSRLGTGGNEQYF.

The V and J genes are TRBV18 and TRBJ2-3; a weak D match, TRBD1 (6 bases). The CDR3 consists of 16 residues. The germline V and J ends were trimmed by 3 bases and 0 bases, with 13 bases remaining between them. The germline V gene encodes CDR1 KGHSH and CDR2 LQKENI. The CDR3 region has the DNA TGTGCCAGCTCACCGCTTGGGCAGGGGAGCACAGATACGCAGTATTTT. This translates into CASSPLGQGSTDTQYF.

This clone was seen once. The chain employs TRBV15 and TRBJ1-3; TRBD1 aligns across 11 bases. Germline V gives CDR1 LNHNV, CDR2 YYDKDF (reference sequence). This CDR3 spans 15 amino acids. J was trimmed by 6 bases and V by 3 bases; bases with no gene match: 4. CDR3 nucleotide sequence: TGTGCCACCAGCAGGGACAGGGGGCTGGAAAACACCATATATTTT. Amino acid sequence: CATSRDRGLENTIYF.

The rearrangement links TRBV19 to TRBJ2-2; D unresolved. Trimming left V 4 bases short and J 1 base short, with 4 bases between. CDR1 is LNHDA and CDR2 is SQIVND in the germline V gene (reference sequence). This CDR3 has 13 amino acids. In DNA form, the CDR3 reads TGTGCCAGTAGTACAGAGAACACCGGGGAGCTGTTTTTT. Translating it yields CASSTENTGELFF. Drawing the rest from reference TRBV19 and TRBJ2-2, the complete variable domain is DGGITQSPKYLFRKEGQNVTLSCEQNLNHDAMYWYRQDPGQGLRLIYYSQIVNDFQKGDIAEGYSVSREKKESFPLTVTSAQKNPTAFYLCASSTENTGELFFGEGSRLTVL.

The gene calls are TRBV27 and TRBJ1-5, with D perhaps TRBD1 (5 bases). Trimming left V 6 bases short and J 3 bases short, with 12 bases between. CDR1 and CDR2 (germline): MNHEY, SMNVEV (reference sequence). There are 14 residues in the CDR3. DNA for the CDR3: TGTGCCAGCAGCAGACAGAGAGACAATCAGCCCCAGCATTTT. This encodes CASSRQRDNQPQHF.

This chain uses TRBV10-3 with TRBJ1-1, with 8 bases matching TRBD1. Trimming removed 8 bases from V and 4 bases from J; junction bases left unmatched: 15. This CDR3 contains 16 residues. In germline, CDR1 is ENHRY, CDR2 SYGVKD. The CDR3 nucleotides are TGTGCCATCTCTGAAATGACAGGGGATACGGGCACTGAAGCTTTCTTT. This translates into CAISEMTGDTGTEAFF.

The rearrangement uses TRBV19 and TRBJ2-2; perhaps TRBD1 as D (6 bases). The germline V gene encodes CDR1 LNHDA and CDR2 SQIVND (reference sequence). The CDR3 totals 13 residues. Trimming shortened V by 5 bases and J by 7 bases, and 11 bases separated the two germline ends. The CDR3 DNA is TGTGCCAGTAGTGGAGAAGGGGGCGGGGAGCTGTTTTTT. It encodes CASSGEGGGELFF.

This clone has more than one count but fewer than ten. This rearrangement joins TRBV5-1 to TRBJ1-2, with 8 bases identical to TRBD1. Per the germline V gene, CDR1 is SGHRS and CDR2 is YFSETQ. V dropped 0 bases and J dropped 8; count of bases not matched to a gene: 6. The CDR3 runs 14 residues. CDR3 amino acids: CASSLGQGARGYTF. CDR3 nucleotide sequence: TGCGCCAGCAGCTTGGGCCAGGGGGCACGGGGCTACACCTTC.

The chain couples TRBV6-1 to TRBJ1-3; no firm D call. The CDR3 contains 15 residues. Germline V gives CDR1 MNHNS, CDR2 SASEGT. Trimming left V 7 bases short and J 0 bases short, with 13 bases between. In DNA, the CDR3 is TGTGCCAGCAAGAAAGGGAAAGTCTCTGGAAACACCATATATTTT. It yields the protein CASKKGKVSGNTIYF.

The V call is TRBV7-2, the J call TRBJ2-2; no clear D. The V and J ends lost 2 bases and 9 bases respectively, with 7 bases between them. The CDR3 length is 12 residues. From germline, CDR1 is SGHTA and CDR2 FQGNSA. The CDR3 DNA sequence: TGTGCCAGCAGCTTACTGGGCCGGGAGCTGTTTTTT. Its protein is CASSLLGRELFF.